The 30 T cell receptor beta chains presented below share a single source sample, sequenced in a study of T cell responses to AZD1222 COVID-19 vaccine. Clones were read by immunoSEQ multiplex PCR, and TCRdb kept only the in-frame ones, dropping some. Of about 140,000 clones in the sample, more than 70% were seen once. The sample here was peripheral blood, taken on day 0 of AZD1222 vaccination. All receptors derive from an adult in good health.

The chain recombines TRBV28 with TRBJ2-2; D is undetermined. The CDR3 length is 13 residues. V lost 2 bases and J 3 bases, leaving 4 bases between the germline ends. Germline V gives CDR1 MDHEN, CDR2 SYDVKM. The CDR3 is CASSLRYTGELFF. The CDR3, as DNA: TGTGCCAGCAGTTTAAGGTACACCGGGGAGCTGTTTTTT.

In this sample, this clone turned up once. This chain links TRBV4-3 with TRBJ2-3, with TRBD1 as a possible D gene (6 bases). In germline, CDR1 is LGHNA, CDR2 YSLEER. The CDR3 has 16 residues. V gave up 3 bases and J gave up 2 bases, with 15 bases separating them. CDR3 residues: CASSHIAQGPTDTQYF. For the CDR3, the DNA is TGCGCCAGCAGCCACATTGCACAGGGTCCCACAGATACGCAGTATTTT.

The chain uses TRBV6-5 and TRBJ2-1, with 8 positions matching TRBD1. J lost 3 bases, V lost 8 bases, and 6 bases had no gene match. Germline V gene data show CDR1 as MNHEY and CDR2 as SVGAGI. There are 14 residues in the CDR3. CDR3 sequence: CASGRDRGYNEQFF. In DNA form, the CDR3 reads TGTGCCAGCGGCCGAGACAGGGGCTACAATGAGCAGTTCTTC.

The chain recombines TRBV5-1 with TRBJ2-1; 10 bases are shared with TRBD2. V shed 0 bases and J 8 bases; nucleotides not matched to a gene: 5. From germline, CDR1 is SGHRS and CDR2 YFSETQ. This CDR3 is 15 amino acids long. CDR3 coding DNA: TGCGCCAGCAGCTTGGCCCTAGCGGGAGAGGATGAGCAGTTCTTC. Protein: CASSLALAGEDEQFF.

This rearrangement joins TRBV6-5 to TRBJ1-1; D gene ambiguous. Looked up from germline, CDR1 is MNHEY and CDR2 is SVGAGI. V dropped 2 bases and J dropped 4 bases, with 11 bases sitting between them. CDR3 length equals 14 residues. CDR3 coding DNA: TGTGCCAGCAGTTACGGCCGAAGGGTCACTGAAGCTTTCTTT. Translation gives CASSYGRRVTEAFF.

This clone showed up just once. The chain combines TRBV11-2 with TRBJ2-1, with unresolved D. V was cut by 1 base and J by 2 bases, with 0 bases left in between. The CDR3 totals 12 residues. Germline V gene data show CDR1 as SGHAT and CDR2 as FQNNGV. CDR3 amino acids: CASSLAYNEQFF. The CDR3 DNA sequence: TGTGCCAGCAGCTTAGCCTACAATGAGCAGTTCTTC.

The chain links TRBV6-1 to TRBJ1-6; D is ambiguous. Trimming left V 0 bases short and J 2 bases short, with 11 bases between. Germline V gene data show CDR1 as MNHNS and CDR2 as SASEGT. The CDR3 covers 17 residues. Here the CDR3 reads CASSEALGSPYNSPLHF. For the CDR3, the DNA is TGTGCCAGCAGTGAAGCGCTCGGAAGCCCCTATAATTCACCCCTCCACTTT.

This chain uses TRBV10-3 with TRBJ1-2, with D uncertain. Germline loops: CDR1 ENHRY, CDR2 SYGVKD. Trimming pared 1 base from V and 4 bases from J, leaving 4 bases between. The CDR3 runs 12 residues. CDR3 DNA sequence: TGTGCCATCAGTGAGTTCACCTATGGCTACACCTTC. Amino acid sequence: CAISEFTYGYTF.

The chain carries TRBV28 and TRBJ2-5, with 9 positions matching TRBD1. The CDR3 runs 15 residues. V lost 2 bases and J lost 3; bases outside the gene matches: 4. The germline V gene has CDR1 MDHEN and CDR2 SYDVKM. CDR3: CASSLRQGGKETQYF. For the CDR3, the DNA is TGTGCCAGCAGTTTAAGACAGGGGGGGAAAGAGACCCAGTACTTC.

The V and J genes are TRBV27 and TRBJ2-3; D is uncertain. With 4 bases removed from V and 0 bases from J, the gap between germline ends came to 5 bases. The CDR3 has 13 residues. Germline CDR1 is MNHEY and CDR2 is SMNVEV (reference sequence). CDR3 in amino acids: CASSSSSTDTQYF. CDR3 coding DNA: TGTGCCAGCAGTTCATCTAGCACAGATACGCAGTATTTT.

The chain employs TRBV11-2 and TRBJ1-2; TRBD1 agrees at 9 bases. V lost 6 bases and J lost 7; bases outside the gene matches: 15. Looked up from germline, CDR1 is SGHAT and CDR2 is FQNNGV. This CDR3 has 16 residues. Here the CDR3 reads CASRPLKQGAIGGYTF. As DNA, the CDR3 is TGTGCCAGCAGACCCCTAAAACAGGGGGCAATCGGTGGCTACACCTTC.

The chain combines TRBV29-1 with TRBJ1-4, with 8 bases fitting TRBD1. Trimming took 5 bases from V and 7 from J; bases not matched to a gene: 12. Per the germline V gene, CDR1 is SQVTM and CDR2 is ANQGSEA. This CDR3 spans 15 amino acids. CDR3 sequence reads: CSVLQDRGGGEKLFF. CDR3 nucleotide sequence: TGCAGCGTTCTACAAGACAGGGGCGGGGGTGAAAAACTGTTTTTT.

V usage is TRBV24-1 and J usage is TRBJ2-3, with 9 bases fitting TRBD2. Germline V lookup: CDR1 KGHDR, CDR2 SFDVKD. The CDR3 runs 18 residues. V shed 3 bases, J shed 9 bases, and the junction held 18 bases outside the gene matches. This CDR3 is CATSDPSVGGGARGTQYF. CDR3 bases: TGTGCCACCAGTGATCCCTCGGTAGGCGGGGGGGCCAGGGGGACGCAGTATTTT.

This clone was counted once. The chain has TRBV4-1 and TRBJ2-5; TRBD2 matches at 13 bases. CDR1 is MGHRA and CDR2 is YSYEKL in the germline V gene. The V segment lost 2 bases and the J segment 4 bases; nucleotides outside the gene matches: 10. The CDR3 is 18 residues long. CDR3 amino acids: CASSQRGLAGRVAETQYF. CDR3 sequence (DNA): TGCGCCAGCAGCCAAAGGGGACTAGCGGGAAGAGTGGCAGAGACCCAGTACTTC.

The CDR3 DNA is TGTGCCAGCAGCGTAGGTGGTCCCGCTTACGAGCAGTACTTC. Translation: CASSVGGPAYEQYF. V is TRBV9 and J is TRBJ2-7, with D unresolved. The V gene's germline CDR1 is SGDLS and CDR2 YYNGEE. CDR3 length: 14 amino acids. V lost 0 bases and J 4 bases, leaving 11 bases between the germline ends.

This clone was seen a single time. The V call is TRBV7-9, the J call TRBJ2-5; a possible D gene is TRBD1 (5 bases). Germline CDR1 is SEHNR and CDR2 is FQNEAQ (reference sequence). The CDR3 consists of 14 residues. Trimming pared 1 base from V and 3 bases from J, leaving 9 bases between. The CDR3 sequence: CASSLVTVEETQYF. As DNA, the CDR3 is TGTGCCAGCAGCTTAGTGACAGTTGAAGAGACCCAGTACTTC.

The rearrangement uses TRBV11-1 and TRBJ1-1, with D maybe TRBD1 (5 bases). This CDR3 is built from 13 residues. Per germline, CDR1 SGHAT and CDR2 FQDESV (reference sequence). Trimming stripped 3 bases from V and 1 base from J, with 6 bases between. Here the CDR3 DNA reads TGTGCCAGCAGCTTCCAGGGGAACACTGAAGCTTTCTTT. Its protein product is CASSFQGNTEAFF.

V and J are TRBV7-9 and TRBJ2-1; TRBD2 agrees at 12 bases. Per germline, CDR1 SEHNR and CDR2 FQNEAQ (reference sequence). CDR3 length: 15 amino acids. With V trimmed by 3 bases and J by 9 bases, 6 bases remained unmatched. The CDR3 DNA is TGTGCCAGCAGCTTGGCTAGCGGGGGGGCTGGTGAGCAGTTCTTC. It is translated as CASSLASGGAGEQFF.

This clone was recorded once. CDR3: CASSSTGGSTNEKLFF. DNA of the CDR3: TGTGCCAGCAGCTCTACAGGGGGCTCAACTAATGAAAAACTGTTTTTT. The chain has TRBV7-2 and TRBJ1-4, with 9 positions matching TRBD1. The V gene's germline CDR1 is SGHTA and CDR2 FQGNSA. Trimming removed 4 bases from V and 0 bases from J; junction bases left unmatched: 3. This CDR3 has 16 amino acids.

The sample holds many counts of this clone. CDR3 nucleotide sequence: TGCGCCAGCCGTCTGACAGGGAGATATTTAGACTCAGGAGGCTACACCTTC. It translates to CASRLTGRYLDSGGYTF. This chain links TRBV4-1 with TRBJ1-2; 7 positions match TRBD1. CDR1 is MGHRA, CDR2 YSYEKL, per germline. The CDR3 length is 17 residues. J gave up 8 bases and V 8 bases, and 23 bases lay outside the gene matches.

The chain carries TRBV7-2 and TRBJ2-1; tentative D call: TRBD2 (6 bases). This CDR3 region has 19 residues. CDR1 and CDR2 (germline): SGHTA, FQGNSA. The V gene lost 5 bases and the J gene lost 0 bases, with 23 bases spanning the gap. The CDR3 nucleotides read TGTGCCAGCAGCCTTCGGCGCCCCGGGGGTTTTAGCTCCTACAATGAGCAGTTCTTC. Residues: CASSLRRPGGFSSYNEQFF.

This chain uses TRBV20-1 with TRBJ1-2; tentative D call: TRBD1 (6 bases). The germline CDR1 and CDR2 sequences are DFQATT and SNEGSKA (reference sequence). The V and J ends lost 6 bases and 13 bases respectively, with 18 bases between them. The CDR3 totals 11 residues. The CDR3: CSAGEGGKSTF. The CDR3 DNA reads as TGCAGTGCGGGAGAGGGGGGGAAGAGCACCTTC.

The V gene is TRBV4-1, the J gene TRBJ1-3; D is unclear. Trimming removed 1 base at V and 0 bases at J, with 10 bases between. CDR1 is MGHRA and CDR2 is YSYEKL in the germline V gene. The CDR3 runs 16 residues. CDR3 region: CASSQVFRNSGNTIYF. As DNA, the CDR3 is TGCGCCAGCAGCCAAGTTTTCCGGAACTCTGGAAACACCATATATTTT.

CDR3 nucleotides: TGTGCCAGCAGTGGGACGGGGGGGCGGTTGACAGATACGCAGTATTTT. Translation: CASSGTGGRLTDTQYF. This chain joins TRBV6-1 and TRBJ2-3; 8 bases map to TRBD2. The V gene's germline CDR1 is MNHNS and CDR2 SASEGT. The trim removed 4 bases at V and 3 bases at J, leaving 9 bases unmatched. The CDR3 contains 16 residues.

This chain joins TRBV6-6 and TRBJ1-3; 11 bases are shared with TRBD1. V was pared by 6 bases and J by 2 bases, with 6 bases of the junction left unmatched. CDR3 length: 16 residues. CDR1 and CDR2 (germline): MNHNY, SVGAGI (reference sequence). The CDR3 sequence: CASRDRGQIPGNTIYF. CDR3 DNA: TGTGCCAGCAGGGACAGGGGGCAGATCCCTGGAAACACCATATATTTT.

The chain carries TRBV27 and TRBJ2-7, with TRBD2 identical over 10 bases. The CDR3 loop spans 15 amino acids. V dropped 5 bases and J dropped 3; count of bases not matched to a gene: 7. CDR1 is MNHEY and CDR2 is SMNVEV in the germline V gene (reference sequence). CDR3 nucleotides: TGTGCCAGCAGTCCCCGGACTAGCGGAAACTACGAGCAGTACTTC. Its translation is CASSPRTSGNYEQYF.

The chain carries TRBV5-6 and TRBJ1-2, with TRBD1 matching 8 bases. CDR1 SGHDT and CDR2 YYEEEE come from the germline V gene. The CDR3 runs 14 residues. V was pared by 5 bases and J by 7 bases, with 10 bases of the junction left unmatched. The CDR3: CASRSTGEKPGYTF. The DNA of the CDR3 is TGTGCCAGCAGGTCGACAGGGGAAAAGCCTGGCTACACCTTC.

V usage is TRBV6-5 and J usage is TRBJ1-4, with D possibly TRBD1 on 5 matching bases. The CDR3 consists of 14 residues. Germline CDR1 reads MNHEY; CDR2 reads SVGAGI. V was clipped by 6 bases and J by 4 bases, with 12 bases between them. The CDR3 nucleotides are TGTGCCAGCAGCGGAGGAAGGGGTAATGAAAAACTGTTTTTT. Protein: CASSGGRGNEKLFF.

The genes are TRBV7-9 and TRBJ2-5; D is perhaps TRBD1 (6 bases). From germline, CDR1 is SEHNR and CDR2 FQNEAQ (reference sequence). The length of the CDR3 is 13 residues. V was shortened by 3 bases and J by 4 bases, with 9 bases between the two germline ends. The CDR3 nucleotides read TGTGCCAGCAGCTTGTCAGGGGCAGAGACCCAGTACTTC. It codes for CASSLSGAETQYF.

The J gene is TRBJ1-6, the V gene TRBV6-5; D is perhaps TRBD1 (6 bases). With 4 bases removed from V and 7 bases from J, the gap between germline ends came to 11 bases. The CDR3 length is 14 residues. Germline lookup yields CDR1 MNHEY and CDR2 SVGAGI. Here the CDR3 DNA reads TGTGCCAGCAGTTCGCCGGGACAAAATTCACCCCTCCACTTT. It encodes CASSSPGQNSPLHF.